This T cell receptor beta chain was found in a study of T cell responses to AZD1222 COVID-19 vaccine. This CDR3 comprises 15 residues. The ends were cut back, 3 bases at V and 5 bases at J, with 11 bases in the middle. Germline CDR1 is KGHSH and CDR2 is LQKENI. The table came from immunoSEQ multiplex PCR; TCRdb's copy has only in-frame clones and leaves some out. The sample consists of some 54,000 clones, nearly 90% of them appearing once. The sequenced sample was peripheral blood, obtained on day 0 of AZD1222 vaccination. V and J are TRBV18 and TRBJ1-6; TRBD1 might be the D (5 bases). The origin of this receptor is an adult in good health. The CDR3 sequence is CASSPGQTDNSPLHF. DNA for the CDR3: TGTGCCAGCTCACCCGGGCAGACAGATAATTCACCCCTCCACTTT.